This TCR beta chain is drawn from a study of blood T cell repertoires in COVID-19. Per the original methods: Estimation of nucleated cell counts was performed using reference gene primer amplification. Sequenced by immunoSEQ multiplex PCR; TCRdb stores in-frame clones only, minus some. Clone size and V and J calls were adopted from that table, with D and trimming inferred from the DNA. The sample includes around 280,000 clones, over 80% of them seen just once. The sample holds many counts of this clone. The sequence came from a woman aged 45-60 years with active or convalescent COVID-19. The material sequenced was peripheral blood.

Here the CDR3 DNA reads TGTGCCAGCAGTTTACCGGGTTTAAACGAGCAGTACTTC. Translated: CASSLPGLNEQYF. This chain connects TRBV12-3 or TRBV12-4 to TRBJ2-7; no clear D gene. The CDR3 sequence is 13 residues long. Trimming removed 2 bases from V and 5 bases from J, with 10 bases in between.